These 10 T cell receptor beta chains share one sample of origin, sequenced in a study of lung T cells in sarcoidosis with Löfgren's syndrome (dated by TCRdb to 2015 to 2018). Reads for this sample came from an Illumina MiSeq. The public reads were quality trimmed at Q25 with fastp and then assembled into clones with MiXCR by TCRdb, keeping productive beta chains. Here each entry gathers all rows of one CDR3 protein and keeps the most common genes and DNA. Recorded for this sample are 60,000 to 70,000 distinct CDR3 sequences; 21% of them occurred a single time. The ten largest clonotypes hold over 2% of the sample. Sequences were obtained from CD4+ T cells from PBMCs. Receptors were obtained from a human donor with sarcoidosis (Löfgren's syndrome or another form), or a control subject (not recorded which).

The chain employs TRBV18 and TRBJ2-2, with TRBD1 matching over 7 bases. Trimming took 5 bases from V and 6 from J; bases not matched to a gene: 9. Per germline, CDR1 KGHSH and CDR2 LQKENI. The CDR3 covers 15 residues. CDR3 sequence reads: CASSNATGEPGELFF. The CDR3 DNA sequence: TGTGCCAGCTCAAACGCAACAGGGGAACCCGGGGAGCTGTTTTTT.

The sample holds many counts of this clonotype. This chain links TRBV12-3 or TRBV12-4 with TRBJ2-7; D is unclear. The ends were cut back, 6 bases at V and 9 bases at J, with 18 bases in the middle. This CDR3 comprises 13 residues. The DNA for the CDR3 is TGTGCCAGCAGCTCCACTAAGGCTGGTTCGCAGTACTTC. It specifies CASSSTKAGSQYF.

This clonotype was recorded once. A much larger clone lies one base from this, so it may be a read error. The CDR3 spells CSARDLKIYGYTF. CDR3 DNA sequence: TGCAGTGCTAGAGATTTAAAGATCTATGGCTACACCTTC. This chain uses TRBV20-1 with TRBJ1-2; no definite D call. Germline CDR1 DFQATT, CDR2 SNEGSKA (reference sequence). With 0 bases removed from V and 4 bases from J, the gap between germline ends came to 9 bases. This CDR3 has 13 residues.

The genes are TRBV12-3 or TRBV12-4 and TRBJ2-7, with a possible D match to TRBD2 (5 bases). Trimming left V 5 bases short and J 3 bases short, with 14 bases between. The CDR3 loop spans 14 amino acids. CDR3 coding DNA: TGTGCCAGCAGTCCTGCGGGCGATTACTACGAGCAGTACTTC. Its protein is CASSPAGDYYEQYF.

The chain recombines TRBV12-3 or TRBV12-4 with TRBJ2-2, with 7 bases aligning to TRBD1. V was pared by 0 bases and J by 0 bases, with 4 bases of the junction left unmatched. This CDR3 spans 17 amino acids. The CDR3 is CASSLARGISNTGELFF. CDR3 nucleotides: TGTGCCAGCAGTTTAGCCAGGGGGATATCGAACACCGGGGAGCTGTTTTTT.

There are a few counts of this clonotype. A much more abundant neighbour one base away suggests this may be a read error. The chain carries TRBV20-1 and TRBJ2-2; D is unclear. V lost 2 bases, J lost 7 bases, and 11 bases lay in between. The CDR3 length is 13 residues. Germline values: CDR1 DFQATT, CDR2 SNEGSKA (reference sequence). The CDR3 here is CSARSGPGGELFF. In nucleotides, the CDR3 is TGCAGTGCTAGATCCGGGCCAGGCGGGGAGCTGTTTTTT.

This clonotype was seen at least ten times. CDR3 DNA sequence: TGTGCCAGCAGCTTATTTGCGGGAGGGTTGGCAGATACGCAGTATTTT. It specifies CASSLFAGGLADTQYF. The rearrangement joins TRBV7-2 to TRBJ2-3; the match to TRBD2 covers 9 bases. This CDR3 spans 16 amino acids. The J segment lost 4 bases and the V segment lost 2 bases, leaving 7 bases of the junction unmatched. CDR1 is SGHTA, CDR2 FQGNSA, per germline.

Comments on this clonotype: One junction end disagrees with the germline gene, perhaps due to a read error. This chain connects TRBV12-3 or TRBV12-4 to TRBJ1-2, with D possibly being TRBD1 (6 bases). This CDR3 has 12 amino acids. Here the CDR3 reads CASSVRDNGYAF. For the CDR3, the DNA is TGTGCCAGCAGTGTACGGGACAATGGCTACGCCTTC.

The V and J genes are TRBV6-6 and TRBJ1-1, with D hard to call. Germline CDR1 is MNHNY and CDR2 is SVGAGI (reference sequence). V was trimmed by 6 bases and J by 4 bases, leaving 21 bases between them. The CDR3 is made up of 16 amino acids. Written as DNA, the CDR3 is TGTGCCAGCAGCCGCGGCGTAGGAGACCCAACCACTGAAGCTTTCTTT. It encodes CASSRGVGDPTTEAFF.

On this clonotype: The junction shows a germline mismatch at one end, possibly a read error. Written as DNA, the CDR3 is TGTGCCAACAGCTACGGGGCAGGGACGGGGACGTACTTC. Amino acids: CANSYGAGTGTYF. The V gene is TRBV7-2, the J gene TRBJ2-5; D is possibly TRBD1 or TRBD2 (5 bases each). The CDR3 totals 13 residues. Germline lookup yields CDR1 SGHTA and CDR2 FQGNSA.